This TCR beta chain stems from a study of cytomegalovirus exposure and HLA in healthy donors. Whole-study results and caveats: Subsequent analysis found a tendency for first-cohort TCR clusters to co-occur within the 100 to 150 validation repertoires. Among the CMV-associated chains, three were confirmed in vitro as specific for CMV antigens. Cytomegalovirus status was reportedly diagnosed by the classifier with high sensitivity and specificity.

Comment on this clone: Its cognate antigen is unknown.

Profiled with immunoSEQ multiplex PCR; TCRdb holds only in-frame clones, not every one. The sample contains 150,000 to 200,000 clones, roughly 86% of which appear only once. Sample: PBMCs. This TCR was sampled from a man aged 25-40 years in good health and CMV-seropositive.

DNA of the CDR3: TGTGCCAGCAGCTTTGATGGGACAGGCAACGAGCAGTACTTC. Amino acid sequence: CASSFDGTGNEQYF. The chain employs TRBV5-6 and TRBJ2-7; 8 bases fit TRBD1. Per the germline V gene, CDR1 is SGHDT and CDR2 is YYEEEE. The junction had 6 bases not matched to a gene; V was cut back by 2 bases and J by 5 bases. CDR3 length: 14 residues.